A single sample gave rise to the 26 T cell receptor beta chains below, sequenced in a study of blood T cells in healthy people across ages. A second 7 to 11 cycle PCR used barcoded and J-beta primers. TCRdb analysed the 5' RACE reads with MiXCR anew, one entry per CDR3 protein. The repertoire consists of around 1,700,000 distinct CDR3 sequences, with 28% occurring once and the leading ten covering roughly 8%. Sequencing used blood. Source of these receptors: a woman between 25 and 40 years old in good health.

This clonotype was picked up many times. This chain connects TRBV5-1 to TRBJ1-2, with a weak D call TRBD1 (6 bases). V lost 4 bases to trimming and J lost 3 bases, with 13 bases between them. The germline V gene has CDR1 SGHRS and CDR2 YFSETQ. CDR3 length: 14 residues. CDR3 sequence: CASSNTGPDYGYTF. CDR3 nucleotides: TGCGCCAGCAGCAACACAGGGCCCGACTATGGCTACACCTTC.

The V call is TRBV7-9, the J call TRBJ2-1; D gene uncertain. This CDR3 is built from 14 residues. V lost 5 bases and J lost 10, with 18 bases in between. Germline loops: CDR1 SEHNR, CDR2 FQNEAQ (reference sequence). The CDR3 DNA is TGTGCCAGCAGCCAGCCCCTTGGCCCCGGGGAGCAGTTCTTC. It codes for CASSQPLGPGEQFF.

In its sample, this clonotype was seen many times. The CDR3 region has the DNA TGCAGTGCTAGAGTCGCAAGCCGCTACGAGCAGTACTTC. Residues: CSARVASRYEQYF. The V gene is TRBV20-1, the J gene TRBJ2-7; D remains unclear. The V end was cut by 1 base, the J end by 3 bases, with 10 bases between. This CDR3 comprises 13 residues. The germline gives CDR1 DFQATT, CDR2 SNEGSKA (reference sequence).

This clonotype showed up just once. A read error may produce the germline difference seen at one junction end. CDR3 DNA sequence: TGCGCCAGCACCCAATCCTCCGAGGAGCAGTACTTC. This gives the protein CASTQSSEEQYF. The chain is built from TRBV6-5 and TRBJ2-7; D call uncertain. Per germline, CDR1 MNHEY and CDR2 SVGAGI. The length of the CDR3 is 12 residues.

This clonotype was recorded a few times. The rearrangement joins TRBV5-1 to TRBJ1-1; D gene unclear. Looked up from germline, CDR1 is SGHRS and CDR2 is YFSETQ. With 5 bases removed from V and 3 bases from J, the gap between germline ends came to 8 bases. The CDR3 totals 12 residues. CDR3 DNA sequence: TGCGCCAGCAGGCGAGCTGACACTGAAGCTTTCTTT. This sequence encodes CASRRADTEAFF. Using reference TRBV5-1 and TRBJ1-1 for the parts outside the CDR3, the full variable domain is KAGVTQTPRYLIKTRGQQVTLSCSPISGHRSVSWYQQTPGQGLQFLFEYFSETQRNKGNFPGRFSGRQFSNSRSEMNVSTLELGDSALYLCASRRADTEAFFGQGTRLTVV.

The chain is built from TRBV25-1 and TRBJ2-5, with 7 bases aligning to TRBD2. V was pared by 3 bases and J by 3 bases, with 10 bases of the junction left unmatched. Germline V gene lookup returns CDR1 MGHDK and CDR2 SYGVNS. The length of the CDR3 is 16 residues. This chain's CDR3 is CASSDPPGGGKETQYF. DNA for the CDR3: TGTGCCAGCAGTGACCCCCCCGGCGGGGGAAAAGAGACCCAGTACTTC.

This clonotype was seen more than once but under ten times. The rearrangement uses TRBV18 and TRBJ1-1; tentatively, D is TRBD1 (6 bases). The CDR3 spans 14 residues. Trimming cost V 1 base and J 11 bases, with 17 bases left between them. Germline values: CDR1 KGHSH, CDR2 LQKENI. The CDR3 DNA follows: TGTGCCAGCTCACCACTAAGACAGGACCCGGCGGCTTTCTTT. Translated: CASSPLRQDPAAFF.

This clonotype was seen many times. CDR3 loop: CASSLGTGIQETQYF. The CDR3 bases are TGTGCCAGCAGCTTAGGTACAGGTATACAAGAGACCCAGTACTTC. V and J are TRBV7-9 and TRBJ2-5, with D possibly TRBD1 on 5 matching bases. V lost 1 base to trimming and J lost 2 bases, with 11 bases between them. The germline CDR1 and CDR2 sequences are SEHNR and FQNEAQ (reference sequence). The CDR3 totals 15 residues.

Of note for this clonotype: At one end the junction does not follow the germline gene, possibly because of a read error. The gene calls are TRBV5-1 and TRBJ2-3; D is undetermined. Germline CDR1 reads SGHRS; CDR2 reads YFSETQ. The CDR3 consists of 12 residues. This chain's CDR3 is CASSHNTDAQYF. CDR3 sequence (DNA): TGCGCCAGCAGCCATAACACAGATGCGCAGTATTTT.

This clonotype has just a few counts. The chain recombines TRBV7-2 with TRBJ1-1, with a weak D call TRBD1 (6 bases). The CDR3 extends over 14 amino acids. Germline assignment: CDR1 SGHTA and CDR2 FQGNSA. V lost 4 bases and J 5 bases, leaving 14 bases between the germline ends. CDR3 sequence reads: CASSSQGWGTEAFF. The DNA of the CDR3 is TGTGCCAGCAGCTCCCAGGGGTGGGGAACTGAAGCTTTCTTT.

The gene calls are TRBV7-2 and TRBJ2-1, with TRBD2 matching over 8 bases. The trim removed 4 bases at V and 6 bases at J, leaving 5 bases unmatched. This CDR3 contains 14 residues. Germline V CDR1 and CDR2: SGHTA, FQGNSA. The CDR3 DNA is TGTGCCAGCAGCTACGGTGGACTAGCCAATGAGCAGTTCTTC. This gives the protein CASSYGGLANEQFF.

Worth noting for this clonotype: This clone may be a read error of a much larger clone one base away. CDR3 in DNA: TGTGCCAGCAGCCGACAGGGGGCATGGACCCAGTTCTTC. Translated, it gives CASSRQGAWTQFF. The genes are TRBV3-1 and TRBJ2-1; 10 nucleotides align to TRBD1. With V trimmed by 4 bases and J by 13 bases, 7 bases remained unmatched. Germline V gene sequence: CDR1 LGHDT, CDR2 YNNKEL (reference sequence). This CDR3 is 13 amino acids long.

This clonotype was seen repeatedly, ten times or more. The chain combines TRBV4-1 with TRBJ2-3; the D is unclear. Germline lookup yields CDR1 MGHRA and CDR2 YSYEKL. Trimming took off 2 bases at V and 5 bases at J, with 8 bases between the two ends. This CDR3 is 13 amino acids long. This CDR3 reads CASSQIKGDTQYF. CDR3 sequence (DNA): TGCGCCAGCAGCCAAATCAAGGGAGATACGCAGTATTTT.

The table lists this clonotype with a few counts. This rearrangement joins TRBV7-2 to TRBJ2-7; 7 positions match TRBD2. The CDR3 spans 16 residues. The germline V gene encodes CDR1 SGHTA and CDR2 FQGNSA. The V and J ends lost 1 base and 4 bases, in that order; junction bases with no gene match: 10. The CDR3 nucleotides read TGTGCCAGCAGCTTAGGAGCGGGGACTAATGCGTACGAGCAGTACTTC. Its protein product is CASSLGAGTNAYEQYF.

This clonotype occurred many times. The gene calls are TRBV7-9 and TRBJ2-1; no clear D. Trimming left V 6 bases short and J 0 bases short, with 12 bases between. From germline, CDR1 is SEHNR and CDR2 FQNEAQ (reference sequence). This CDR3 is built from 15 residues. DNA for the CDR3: TGTGCCAGCAGTCCGCCCAGTAGCTCCTACAATGAGCAGTTCTTC. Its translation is CASSPPSSSYNEQFF.

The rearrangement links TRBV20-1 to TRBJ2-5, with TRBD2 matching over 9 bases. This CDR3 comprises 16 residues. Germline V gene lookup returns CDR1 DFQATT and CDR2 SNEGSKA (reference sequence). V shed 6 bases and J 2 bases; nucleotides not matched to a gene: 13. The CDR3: CSANVVSGREQETQYF. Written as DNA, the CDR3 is TGCAGTGCAAATGTGGTTAGCGGGAGAGAACAAGAGACCCAGTACTTC.

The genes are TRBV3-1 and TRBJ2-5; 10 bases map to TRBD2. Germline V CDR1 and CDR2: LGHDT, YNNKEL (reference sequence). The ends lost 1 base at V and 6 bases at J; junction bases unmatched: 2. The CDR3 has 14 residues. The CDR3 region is CASSQGTSGQTQYF. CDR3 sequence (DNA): TGTGCCAGCAGCCAAGGGACTAGCGGACAGACCCAGTACTTC.

CDR3 nucleotides: TGCAGTGCTAGTGTCTTTGGAGGGAACACTGAAGCTTTCTTT. It encodes CSASVFGGNTEAFF. The chain has TRBV20-1 and TRBJ1-1; no reliable D call. CDR1 is DFQATT, CDR2 SNEGSKA, per germline (reference sequence). V was pared by 3 bases and J by 1 base, with 12 bases between. CDR3 length equals 14 residues.

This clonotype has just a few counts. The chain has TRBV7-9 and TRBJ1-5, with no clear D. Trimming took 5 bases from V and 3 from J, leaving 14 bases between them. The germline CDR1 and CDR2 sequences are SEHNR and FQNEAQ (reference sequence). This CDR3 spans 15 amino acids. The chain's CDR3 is CASSPAGSDNQPQHF. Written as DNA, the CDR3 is TGTGCCAGCAGCCCCGCGGGGAGTGACAATCAGCCCCAGCATTTT.

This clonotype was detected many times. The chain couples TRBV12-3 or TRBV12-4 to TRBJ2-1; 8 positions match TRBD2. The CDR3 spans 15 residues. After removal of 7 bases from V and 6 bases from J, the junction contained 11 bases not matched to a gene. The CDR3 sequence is CASNLGGREGNEQFF. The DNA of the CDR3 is TGTGCCAGCAACTTAGGGGGACGGGAGGGCAATGAGCAGTTCTTC.

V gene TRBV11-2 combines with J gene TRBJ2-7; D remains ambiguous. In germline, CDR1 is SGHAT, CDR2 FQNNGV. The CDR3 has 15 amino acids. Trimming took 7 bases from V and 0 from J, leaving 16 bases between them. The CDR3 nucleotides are TGTGCCAGCACCCTGACCGGTGGAAGCTCCTACGAGCAGTACTTC. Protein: CASTLTGGSSYEQYF.

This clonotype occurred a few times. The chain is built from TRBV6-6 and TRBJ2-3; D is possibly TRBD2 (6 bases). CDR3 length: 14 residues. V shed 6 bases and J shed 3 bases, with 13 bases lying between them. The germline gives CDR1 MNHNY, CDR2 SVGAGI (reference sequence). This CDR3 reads CASRENGGTDTQYF. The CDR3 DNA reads TGTGCCAGCAGAGAGAATGGGGGGACAGATACGCAGTATTTT.

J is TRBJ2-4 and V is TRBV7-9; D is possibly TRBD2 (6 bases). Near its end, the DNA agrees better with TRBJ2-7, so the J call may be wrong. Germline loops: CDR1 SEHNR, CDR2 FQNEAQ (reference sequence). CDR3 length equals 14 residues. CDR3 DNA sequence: TGTGCCAGCATGGAAAGGACGGGGGTCTACGAGCAGTACTTC. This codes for CASMERTGVYEQYF.

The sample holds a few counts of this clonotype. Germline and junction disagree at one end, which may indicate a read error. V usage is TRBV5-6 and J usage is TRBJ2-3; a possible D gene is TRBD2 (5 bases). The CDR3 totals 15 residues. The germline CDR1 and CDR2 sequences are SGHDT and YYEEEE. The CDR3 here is CASSLDWSSTDTQYF. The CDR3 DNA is TGTGCCAGCAGCTTGGACTGGTCTAGCACAGATACACAGTATTTT.

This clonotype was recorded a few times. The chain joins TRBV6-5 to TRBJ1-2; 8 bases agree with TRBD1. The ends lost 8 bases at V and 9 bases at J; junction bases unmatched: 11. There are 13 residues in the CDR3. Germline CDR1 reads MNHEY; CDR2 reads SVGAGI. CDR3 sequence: CASARTGRVSYTF. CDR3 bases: TGTGCCAGCGCCAGGACAGGGAGGGTTAGCTACACCTTC.

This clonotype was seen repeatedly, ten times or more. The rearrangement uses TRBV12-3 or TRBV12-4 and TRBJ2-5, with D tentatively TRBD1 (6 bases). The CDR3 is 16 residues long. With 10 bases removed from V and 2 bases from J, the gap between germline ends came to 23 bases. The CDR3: CAISSPGQTIQETQYF. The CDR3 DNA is TGTGCCATCAGCTCCCCAGGACAGACAATTCAAGAGACCCAGTACTTC.